A single sample gave rise to the 5 T cell receptor beta chains below, sequenced in a study of blood T cell repertoires in COVID-19. Sequencing was performed with immunoSEQ multiplex PCR; in TCRdb, only in-frame clones are kept and a portion is missing. This table has tens of thousands of clones, 82% appearing once. The sample taken for sequencing was peripheral blood. The receptors were gathered from an older woman with acute or convalescent COVID-19.

The chain joins TRBV20-1 to TRBJ2-3; maybe TRBD1 (5 bases). This CDR3 is 11 amino acids long. Deletions cut 5 bases from V and 4 bases from J, with 7 bases between. Germline CDR1 and CDR2: DFQATT and SNEGSKA (reference sequence). Written as DNA, the CDR3 is TGCAGTGCTGCGACAGCAGATACGCAGTATTTT. It specifies CSAATADTQYF.

This chain uses TRBV24-1 with TRBJ2-1; D not resolved. The V gene lost 3 bases and the J gene lost 8 bases, with 10 bases spanning the gap. The CDR3 runs to 13 residues. Germline V gene lookup returns CDR1 KGHDR and CDR2 SFDVKD. For the CDR3, the DNA is TGTGCCACCAGTGATATGAGCGAGCATGAGCAGTTCTTC. It is translated as CATSDMSEHEQFF.

This clone was seen once. The chain employs TRBV4-3 and TRBJ1-1; D gene unclear. Germline values: CDR1 LGHNA, CDR2 YSLEER. The CDR3 contains 15 residues. Trimming removed 0 bases from V and 2 bases from J, with 10 bases in between. CDR3 sequence (DNA): TGCGCCAGCAGCCAAGATTTTGGCAGAAACACTGAAGCTTTCTTT. It is translated as CASSQDFGRNTEAFF.

This clone was seen many times. The gene calls are TRBV18 and TRBJ1-6; no reliable D call. CDR3 length: 20 amino acids. The V and J ends lost 6 bases and 0 bases respectively, with 24 bases between them. Germline V lookup: CDR1 KGHSH, CDR2 LQKENI. The CDR3 loop is CASSPNRIGRRSSYNSPLHF. DNA for the CDR3: TGTGCCAGCTCCCCGAACCGAATAGGTAGGAGGAGCTCCTATAATTCACCCCTCCACTTT.

The genes are TRBV5-1 and TRBJ2-3; 8 bases map to TRBD1. The CDR3 has 14 residues. Germline V gene data show CDR1 as SGHRS and CDR2 as YFSETQ. V was clipped by 4 bases and J by 4 bases; unmatched bases: 5. CDR3 sequence: CASSHGQGADTQYF. The CDR3 DNA reads as TGCGCCAGCAGCCACGGACAGGGTGCAGATACGCAGTATTTT.